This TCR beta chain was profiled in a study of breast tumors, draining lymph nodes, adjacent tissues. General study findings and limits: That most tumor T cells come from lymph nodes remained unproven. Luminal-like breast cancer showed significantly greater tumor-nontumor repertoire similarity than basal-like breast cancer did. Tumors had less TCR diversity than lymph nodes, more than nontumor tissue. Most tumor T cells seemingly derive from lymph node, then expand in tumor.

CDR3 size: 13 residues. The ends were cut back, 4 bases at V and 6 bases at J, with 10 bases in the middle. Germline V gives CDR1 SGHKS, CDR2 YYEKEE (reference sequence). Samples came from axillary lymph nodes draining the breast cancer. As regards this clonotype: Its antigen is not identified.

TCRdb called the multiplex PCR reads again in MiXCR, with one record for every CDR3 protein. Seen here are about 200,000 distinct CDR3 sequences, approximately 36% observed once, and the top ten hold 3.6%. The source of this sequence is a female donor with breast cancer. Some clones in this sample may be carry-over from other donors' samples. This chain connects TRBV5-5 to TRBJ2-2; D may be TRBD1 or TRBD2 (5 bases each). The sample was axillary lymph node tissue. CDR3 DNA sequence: TGTGCCAGCAGCCCCCGGGACCCCGGGGAGCTGTTTTTT. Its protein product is CASSPRDPGELFF.